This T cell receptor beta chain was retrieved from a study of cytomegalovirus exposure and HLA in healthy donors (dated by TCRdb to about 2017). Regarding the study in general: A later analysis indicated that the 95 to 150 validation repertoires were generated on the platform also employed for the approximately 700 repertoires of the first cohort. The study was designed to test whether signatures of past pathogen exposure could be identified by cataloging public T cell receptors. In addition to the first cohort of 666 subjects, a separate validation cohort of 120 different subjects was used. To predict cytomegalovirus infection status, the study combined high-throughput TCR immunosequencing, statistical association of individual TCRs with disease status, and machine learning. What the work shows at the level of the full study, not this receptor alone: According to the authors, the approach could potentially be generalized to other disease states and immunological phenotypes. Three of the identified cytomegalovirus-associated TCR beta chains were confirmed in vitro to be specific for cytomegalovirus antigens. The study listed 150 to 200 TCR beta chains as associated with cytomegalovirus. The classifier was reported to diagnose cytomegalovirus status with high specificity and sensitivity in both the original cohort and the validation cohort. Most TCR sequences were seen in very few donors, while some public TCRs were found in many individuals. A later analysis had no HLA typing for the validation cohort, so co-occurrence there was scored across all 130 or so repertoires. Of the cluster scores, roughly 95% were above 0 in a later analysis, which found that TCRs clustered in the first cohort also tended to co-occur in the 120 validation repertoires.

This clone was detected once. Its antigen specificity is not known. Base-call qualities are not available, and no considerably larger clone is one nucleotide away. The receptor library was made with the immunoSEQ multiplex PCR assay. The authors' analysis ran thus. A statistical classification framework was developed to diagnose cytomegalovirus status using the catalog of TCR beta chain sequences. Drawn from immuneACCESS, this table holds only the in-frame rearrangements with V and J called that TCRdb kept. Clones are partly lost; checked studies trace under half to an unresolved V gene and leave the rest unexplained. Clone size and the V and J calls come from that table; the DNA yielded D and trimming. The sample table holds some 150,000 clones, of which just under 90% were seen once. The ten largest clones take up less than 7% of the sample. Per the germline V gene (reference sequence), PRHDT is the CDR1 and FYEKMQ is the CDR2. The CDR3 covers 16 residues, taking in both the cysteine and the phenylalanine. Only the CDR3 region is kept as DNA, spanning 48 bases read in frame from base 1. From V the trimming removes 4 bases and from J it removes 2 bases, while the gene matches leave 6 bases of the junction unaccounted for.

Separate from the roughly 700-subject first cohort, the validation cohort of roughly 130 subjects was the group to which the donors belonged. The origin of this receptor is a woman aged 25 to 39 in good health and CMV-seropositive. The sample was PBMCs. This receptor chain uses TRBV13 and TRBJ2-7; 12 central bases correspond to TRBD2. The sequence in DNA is TGTGCCAGCAGCTCGCACCTAGCGGGGGGGGCCTACGAGCAGTACTTC. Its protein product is CASSSHLAGGAYEQYF.